These 18 T cell receptor beta chains were all obtained from the same sample, sequenced in a study of beta chain features in type 1 diabetes. Study-wide results and limits: Moderately but significantly shorter TCRB CDR3s were found in Type 1 diabetes patients in all four CD4+ subsets.

Isolated RNA was reverse transcribed in full, so expressed TCRB transcripts were sequenced. Data came from immunoSEQ multiplex PCR; TCRdb stores just in-frame clones and leaves some out. This sample has 300,000 to 350,000 clones; around 9.7% occur once, and the top ten carry about 1%. What these receptors recognize is not known. Source material: central memory CD4+ T cells from blood. Every receptor here comes from a man aged 25 to 40 with type 1 diabetes.

This clone was picked up a small number of times. The chain employs TRBV11-3 and TRBJ2-3; D is uncertain. Between the trimmed V and J ends, which lost 5 bases and 2 bases, there was a span of 11 bases. The CDR3 length is 14 residues. In germline, CDR1 is SGHNT, CDR2 YENEEA. CDR3 sequence (DNA): TGTGCCAGCAGCCACCGACAAATCACAGATACGCAGTATTTT. Translation gives CASSHRQITDTQYF.

This clone has more than one count but fewer than ten. The chain recombines TRBV5-1 with TRBJ1-1, with a possible D match to TRBD1 (5 bases). CDR1 SGHRS and CDR2 YFSETQ come from the germline V gene. V dropped 0 bases and J dropped 11 bases, with 23 bases sitting between them. The CDR3 sequence is 16 residues long. In nucleotides, the CDR3 is TGCGCCAGCAGCTTGGGTGTCGATTCAGGGCTCGGAGTCGCTTTCTTT. This translates into CASSLGVDSGLGVAFF.

The V gene is TRBV30, the J gene TRBJ2-2; possible D gene TRBD1, 5 bases. The CDR3 spans 15 residues. Looked up from germline, CDR1 is GTSNPN and CDR2 is SVGIG (reference sequence). Trimming removed 1 base at V and 0 bases at J, with 9 bases between. The CDR3 DNA is TGTGCCTGGAGTGCCGACAGTACGAACACCGGGGAGCTGTTTTTT. This translates into CAWSADSTNTGELFF.

This clone has just a few counts. This chain connects TRBV11-2 to TRBJ2-7; D assignment may be TRBD1 or TRBD2 (5 bases each). The CDR3 loop spans 15 amino acids. Trimming took 0 bases from V and 0 from J, leaving 9 bases between them. Germline V gene sequence: CDR1 SGHAT, CDR2 FQNNGV. The DNA for the CDR3 is TGTGCCAGCAGCTTAGAAGAGGGGTCCTCCTACGAGCAGTACTTC. Amino acid sequence: CASSLEEGSSYEQYF.

To note about this clone: A much larger clone sits a single nucleotide away, making a read error possible. The CDR3 spells CASSLEGLETQYF. CDR3 in DNA: TGTGCCAGCAGCTTAGAGGGGCTGGAGACCCAGTACTTC. The chain links TRBV7-6 to TRBJ2-5, with a weak D call TRBD1 (5 bases). Germline CDR1 reads SGHVS; CDR2 reads FNYEAQ. The V end lost 1 base, the J end lost 5 bases, and 8 bases lay between the germline ends. This CDR3 spans 13 amino acids.

This clone was detected only a few times. This sequence joins TRBV2 and TRBJ2-3, with D possibly TRBD1 on 6 matching bases. The CDR3 contains 13 residues. The V end was cut by 6 bases, the J end by 6 bases, with 13 bases between. CDR1 is SNHLY and CDR2 is FYNNEI in the germline V gene. This chain's CDR3 is CASRPEGEDTQYF. Here the CDR3 DNA reads TGTGCCAGCAGGCCAGAGGGGGAGGATACGCAGTATTTT. The complete variable domain, with remaining parts taken from reference TRBV2 and TRBJ2-3, reads EPEVTQTPSHQVTQMGQEVILRCVPISNHLYFYWYRQILGQKVEFLVSFYNNEISEKSEIFDDQFSVERPDGSNFTLKIRSTKLEDSAMYFCASRPEGEDTQYFGPGTRLTVL.

V usage is TRBV10-3 and J usage is TRBJ2-3, with D unclear. Trimming removed 4 bases at V and 2 bases at J, with 7 bases between. Looked up from germline, CDR1 is ENHRY and CDR2 is SYGVKD. There are 13 residues in the CDR3. The DNA of the CDR3 is TGTGCCATCAGTGGACGTAACACAGATACGCAGTATTTT. Translating it yields CAISGRNTDTQYF.

The chain couples TRBV4-3 to TRBJ2-2, with a weak D call TRBD2 (5 bases). Germline CDR1 reads LGHNA; CDR2 reads YSLEER. The CDR3 is 16 residues long. V lost 3 bases, J lost 1 base, and 12 bases lay in between. CDR3 loop: CASSHAGVLNTGELFF. CDR3 nucleotides: TGCGCCAGCAGCCATGCCGGGGTCCTGAACACCGGGGAGCTGTTTTTT.

The V call is TRBV4-3, the J call TRBJ2-3, with D possibly being TRBD1 (6 bases). V was shortened by 1 base and J by 2 bases, with 10 bases between the two germline ends. Germline loops: CDR1 LGHNA, CDR2 YSLEER. This CDR3 has 15 amino acids. CDR3 in DNA: TGCGCCAGCAGCCAAGTCAGGGGCCCCACAGATACGCAGTATTTT. This codes for CASSQVRGPTDTQYF.

The chain has TRBV7-2 and TRBJ2-5; D might be TRBD2 (7 bases). Trimming removed 5 bases at V and 4 bases at J, with 20 bases between. The V gene's germline CDR1 is SGHTA and CDR2 FQGNSA. The CDR3 length is 16 residues. The CDR3 nucleotides read TGTGCCAGCAGCCGGGTCGCGGGGGCCCAAAGAGAGACCCAGTACTTC. Translated: CASSRVAGAQRETQYF. Variable domain in full (rest from reference TRBV7-2 and TRBJ2-5): GAGVSQSPSNKVTEKGKDVELRCDPISGHTALYWYRQSLGQGLEFLIYFQGNSAPDKSGLPSDRFSAERTGGSVSTLTIQRTQQEDSAVYLCASSRVAGAQRETQYFGPGTRLLVL.

This chain links TRBV28 with TRBJ1-2; D unclear. The CDR3 loop spans 14 amino acids. The V end was cut by 8 bases, the J end by 0 bases, with 13 bases between. The germline V gene encodes CDR1 MDHEN and CDR2 SYDVKM. The CDR3 loop reads CASRAALANYGYTF. The DNA of the CDR3 is TGTGCCAGCCGTGCCGCGCTAGCTAACTATGGCTACACCTTC.

This clone turned up a few times. The CDR3 loop is CAWADRDEQYF. CDR3 coding DNA: TGTGCCTGGGCCGACAGGGACGAGCAGTACTTC. The chain employs TRBV30 and TRBJ2-7; 7 nucleotides align to TRBD1. This CDR3 spans 11 amino acids. In germline, CDR1 is GTSNPN, CDR2 SVGIG (reference sequence). J lost 5 bases, V lost 5 bases, and 3 bases had no gene match.

The gene calls are TRBV5-1 and TRBJ2-7; the D gene is possibly TRBD2 (5 bases). Germline CDR1 SGHRS, CDR2 YFSETQ. The CDR3 consists of 16 residues. The V gene lost 9 bases and the J gene lost 0 bases, with 22 bases spanning the gap. The CDR3 DNA sequence: TGCGCCACCTCCCCGGGGAACGGGCTAATCTCCTACGAGCAGTACTTC. Translating it yields CATSPGNGLISYEQYF. The whole variable domain, remainder taken from reference TRBV5-1 and TRBJ2-7, is KAGVTQTPRYLIKTRGQQVTLSCSPISGHRSVSWYQQTPGQGLQFLFEYFSETQRNKGNFPGRFSGRQFSNSRSEMNVSTLELGDSALYLCATSPGNGLISYEQYFGPGTRLTVT.

This clone was found a few times. The chain is built from TRBV7-2 and TRBJ2-2; no reliable D call. Between the trimmed V and J ends, which lost 2 bases and 5 bases, there was a span of 9 bases. Per the germline V gene, CDR1 is SGHTA and CDR2 is FQGNSA. The CDR3 loop spans 14 amino acids. The CDR3 protein is CASSLQRATGELFF. The CDR3, as DNA: TGTGCCAGCAGCTTACAGCGTGCAACCGGGGAGCTGTTTTTT. Based on the CDR3 plus reference TRBV7-2 and TRBJ2-2, the full variable domain is GAGVSQSPSNKVTEKGKDVELRCDPISGHTALYWYRQSLGQGLEFLIYFQGNSAPDKSGLPSDRFSAERTGGSVSTLTIQRTQQEDSAVYLCASSLQRATGELFFGEGSRLTVL.

The chain carries TRBV19 and TRBJ2-4, with TRBD2 matching 10 bases. With 7 bases clipped from V and 3 bases from J, the junction kept 9 bases outside the gene matches. The germline gives CDR1 LNHDA, CDR2 SQIVND (reference sequence). This CDR3 has 16 amino acids. Here the CDR3 reads CASTIPSGGGKNIQYF. Here the CDR3 DNA reads TGTGCCAGTACCATCCCTAGCGGGGGAGGCAAAAACATTCAGTACTTC.

This clone was recorded a few times. V is TRBV29-1 and J is TRBJ2-3; D gene unclear. The CDR3 extends over 13 amino acids. V lost 4 bases and J 6 bases, leaving 14 bases between the germline ends. Germline-derived CDR1 and CDR2 are SQVTM and ANQGSEA. The CDR3 spells CSVAAGSRDTQYF. The CDR3 DNA is TGCAGCGTTGCAGCTGGTTCAAGGGATACGCAGTATTTT.

As DNA, the CDR3 is TGCAGCGTTTCGGGACAGGGGGCTGCTTTCTTT. Encoded protein: CSVSGQGAAFF. The V call is TRBV29-1, the J call TRBJ1-1; 12 bases align to TRBD1. V gave up 5 bases and J gave up 11 bases; unmatched junction bases: 3. Germline V CDR1 and CDR2: SQVTM, ANQGSEA. This CDR3 has 11 amino acids.

This clone was seen more than once but under ten times. The J gene is TRBJ2-2, the V gene TRBV4-3; tentative D call: TRBD1 (6 bases). Between the trimmed V and J ends, which lost 1 base and 4 bases, there was a span of 13 bases. Germline CDR1 LGHNA, CDR2 YSLEER. This CDR3 is 16 amino acids long. Here the CDR3 reads CASSQGAIRGTGELFF. For the CDR3, the DNA is TGCGCCAGCAGCCAAGGGGCGATCAGGGGCACCGGGGAGCTGTTTTTT.